These 31 T cell receptor beta chains were sequenced from one sample in a study of blood T cell repertoires in COVID-19. Libraries were prepared by immunoSEQ multiplex PCR; TCRdb keeps only in-frame clonotypes and omits some of them. Of around 73,000 clones listed, around 77% are singletons. Source material: peripheral blood. All receptors come from a man between 70 and 80 years old with COVID-19, enrolled during active disease.

The chain couples TRBV6-2 or TRBV6-3 to TRBJ2-3; 8 positions agree with TRBD2. The germline V gene has CDR1 MNHEY and CDR2 SVGEGT. The junction had 7 bases not matched to a gene; V was cut back by 2 bases and J by 3 bases. CDR3 length equals 16 residues. Written as DNA, the CDR3 is TGTGCCAGCAGTTACGTCGCGGGAGGACGAACAGATACGCAGTATTTT. This gives the protein CASSYVAGGRTDTQYF.

The chain combines TRBV18 with TRBJ2-7; 10 bases fit TRBD1. Unmatched junction bases numbered 5, after V lost 3 bases and J lost 0 bases. CDR3 length: 16 amino acids. Looked up from germline, CDR1 is KGHSH and CDR2 is LQKENI. The CDR3 loop is CASSPTGGRSSYEQYF. CDR3 in DNA: TGTGCCAGCTCACCGACAGGGGGCCGGAGCTCCTACGAGCAGTACTTC.

This clone was recorded only once. The CDR3 DNA sequence: TGTGCCAGCAGCCAAGATATTGGGAGCTCTGGAAACACCATATATTTT. The encoded protein is CASSQDIGSSGNTIYF. V gene TRBV3-1 (or the pseudogene TRBV3-2) combines with J gene TRBJ1-3; D ambiguous. The germline CDR1 and CDR2 sequences are LGHDT and YNNKEL (reference sequence). CDR3 length equals 16 residues. The V end was cut by 0 bases, the J end by 0 bases, with 9 bases between.

V usage is TRBV11-1 and J usage is TRBJ1-1; 8 bases fit TRBD1. Germline-derived CDR1 and CDR2 are SGHAT and FQDESV (reference sequence). The CDR3 runs 16 residues. The V gene end was trimmed by 1 base and the J gene end by 1 base; junction bases not matched to a gene: 5. CDR3 region: CASSLGRGTGNTEAFF. The CDR3 DNA reads as TGTGCCAGCAGCTTAGGGCGAGGGACAGGGAACACTGAAGCTTTCTTT. The full variable domain, completed using reference TRBV11-1 and TRBJ1-1, is EAEVAQSPRYKITEKSQAVAFWCDPISGHATLYWYRQILGQGPELLVQFQDESVVDDSQLPKDRFSAERLKGVDSTLKIQPAELGDSAMYLCASSLGRGTGNTEAFFGQGTRLTVV.

The chain uses TRBV5-4 and TRBJ1-6, with D unresolved. The CDR3 has 16 residues. CDR1 is SGHNT and CDR2 is YYREEE in the germline V gene (reference sequence). V dropped 0 bases and J dropped 0 bases, with 7 bases sitting between them. The CDR3 DNA sequence: TGTGCCAGCAGCTTGGGAGGGAGCTCCTATAATTCACCCCTCCACTTT. Translated, it gives CASSLGGSSYNSPLHF.

The chain recombines TRBV27 with TRBJ1-2; D is undetermined. Per the germline V gene, CDR1 is MNHEY and CDR2 is SMNVEV (reference sequence). Between the trimmed V and J ends, which lost 0 bases and 3 bases, there was a span of 5 bases. The CDR3 totals 13 residues. The CDR3 loop reads CASSLSGDYGYTF. The CDR3 coding sequence is TGTGCCAGCAGTTTATCCGGAGACTATGGCTACACCTTC.

The chain combines TRBV7-9 with TRBJ2-7; 9 bases line up with TRBD1. The germline V gene encodes CDR1 SEHNR and CDR2 FQNEAQ (reference sequence). This CDR3 has 16 residues. V shed 4 bases and J 5 bases; nucleotides not matched to a gene: 12. CDR3 coding DNA: TGTGCCAGCAGCTCTATCCCCGGGACAGGGCCTAACGAGCAGTACTTC. This encodes CASSSIPGTGPNEQYF.

This rearrangement joins TRBV29-1 to TRBJ2-7, with 8 nucleotides matching TRBD1. CDR1 is SQVTM and CDR2 is ANQGSEA in the germline V gene. This CDR3 region has 12 residues. V shed 6 bases and J 5 bases; nucleotides not matched to a gene: 6. The CDR3 DNA reads TGCAGCGTCGGCACAGGGGGTAACGAGCAGTACTTC. It translates to CSVGTGGNEQYF.

Only a few counts were recorded for this clone. This chain connects TRBV5-1 to TRBJ1-1; D uncertain. Deletions cut 5 bases from V and 1 base from J, with 12 bases between. CDR3 length: 14 residues. Germline values: CDR1 SGHRS, CDR2 YFSETQ. The DNA for the CDR3 is TGCGCCAGCAGTTACGGAGCGGAGAACACTGAAGCTTTCTTT. Its protein product is CASSYGAENTEAFF.

The chain joins TRBV28 to TRBJ2-2, with D tentatively TRBD2 (6 bases). The germline V gene encodes CDR1 MDHEN and CDR2 SYDVKM. The CDR3 is 12 amino acids. V was cut by 6 bases and J by 8 bases, with 10 bases left in between. CDR3 region: CASRLLAGELFF. The CDR3 DNA sequence: TGTGCCAGCAGACTCCTAGCGGGGGAGCTGTTTTTT.

The chain carries TRBV5-8 and TRBJ2-7; 11 nucleotides match TRBD2. V trimming: 0 bases; J trimming: 5 bases; junction bases outside the gene matches: 7. CDR3 size: 16 residues. Per the germline V gene, CDR1 is SGHTS and CDR2 is YDEGEE. Here the CDR3 reads CASSLVGLAVTNEQYF. The CDR3 DNA follows: TGTGCCAGCAGCTTGGTGGGACTAGCGGTAACGAACGAGCAGTACTTC.

The chain uses TRBV30 and TRBJ1-4; D call uncertain. Trimming pared 0 bases from V and 5 bases from J, leaving 7 bases between. Per germline, CDR1 GTSNPN and CDR2 SVGIG (reference sequence). The CDR3 covers 13 residues. CDR3 bases: TGTGCCTGGAGTGTATCAGTAAATGAAAAACTGTTTTTT. Its protein product is CAWSVSVNEKLFF.

V gene TRBV7-3 combines with J gene TRBJ1-2; D is perhaps TRBD1 (6 bases). V was clipped by 5 bases and J by 8 bases, with 21 bases between them. Per the germline V gene, CDR1 is SGHTA and CDR2 is FQGTGA. CDR3 length equals 15 residues. The chain's CDR3 is CASSPSAGAGFGYTF. CDR3 in DNA: TGTGCCAGCAGCCCATCGGCAGGGGCAGGTTTCGGCTACACCTTC.

The V and J genes are TRBV4-2 and TRBJ2-1; 9 bases line up with TRBD1. Germline loops: CDR1 LGHNA, CDR2 YNFKEQ. This CDR3 has 17 residues. V gave up 0 bases and J gave up 5 bases; unmatched junction bases: 8. This chain's CDR3 is CASSQEGRTGAHNEQFF. DNA of the CDR3: TGTGCCAGCAGCCAAGAAGGGCGGACAGGGGCGCACAATGAGCAGTTCTTC.

This clone was found once. V gene TRBV7-2 combines with J gene TRBJ2-5; TRBD1 matches 11 bases. The germline CDR1 and CDR2 sequences are SGHTA and FQGNSA. The CDR3 totals 14 residues. Trimming took 4 bases from V and 4 from J; bases not matched to a gene: 2. The CDR3 here is CASSWDRGVETQYF. DNA of the CDR3: TGTGCCAGCAGCTGGGACAGGGGGGTAGAGACCCAGTACTTC.

The chain combines TRBV27 with TRBJ1-5, with 8 bases fitting TRBD1. J lost 4 bases, V lost 7 bases, and 9 bases had no gene match. The CDR3 extends over 15 amino acids. The germline V gene encodes CDR1 MNHEY and CDR2 SMNVEV (reference sequence). DNA of the CDR3: TGTGCCAGCAAACCACAGGGGGTTCCAAATCAGCCCCAGCATTTT. This gives the protein CASKPQGVPNQPQHF.

This sequence joins TRBV29-1 and TRBJ1-4; a possible D gene is TRBD1 (5 bases). The CDR3 has 13 amino acids. V was cut by 4 bases and J by 8 bases, with 14 bases left in between. Germline CDR1 and CDR2: SQVTM and ANQGSEA. The DNA for the CDR3 is TGCAGCGTTGGGAGACAGAAAGACGAAAAACTGTTTTTT. Its translation: CSVGRQKDEKLFF.

The chain couples TRBV7-2 to TRBJ2-2; 14 bases agree with TRBD2. The V gene's germline CDR1 is SGHTA and CDR2 FQGNSA. The CDR3 extends over 17 amino acids. V shed 6 bases and J 6 bases; nucleotides not matched to a gene: 9. The CDR3 nucleotides read TGTGCCAGCAGTCGGGGACTAGCGGGAGCGGGCGCCGGGGAGCTGTTTTTT. It translates to CASSRGLAGAGAGELFF.

V usage is TRBV6-1 and J usage is TRBJ2-7; TRBD1 might be the D (6 bases). Between the trimmed V and J ends, which lost 4 bases and 2 bases, there was a span of 21 bases. The CDR3 is 17 amino acids. Germline values: CDR1 MNHNS, CDR2 SASEGT. DNA for the CDR3: TGTGCCAGCAGTGCTCCCCGACAGGACGAAGCGGCCTACGAGCAGTACTTC. Translating gives CASSAPRQDEAAYEQYF.

For the CDR3, the DNA is TGTGCCAGCAGCTCGTACCTACAGGGGATGGACACTGAAGCTTTCTTT. Its translation: CASSSYLQGMDTEAFF. V is TRBV7-2 and J is TRBJ1-1; 7 nucleotides align to TRBD1. The V segment lost 4 bases and the J segment 3 bases; nucleotides outside the gene matches: 11. The CDR3 covers 16 residues. Per germline, CDR1 SGHTA and CDR2 FQGNSA.

The V gene is TRBV5-4, the J gene TRBJ2-3; no clear D. Germline loops: CDR1 SGHNT, CDR2 YYREEE (reference sequence). This CDR3 spans 13 amino acids. Trimming left V 1 base short and J 4 bases short, with 7 bases between. The chain's CDR3 is CASSLPSSDTQYF. The CDR3 DNA follows: TGTGCCAGCAGCTTGCCTAGTTCAGATACGCAGTATTTT.

This clone showed up just once. The V and J genes are TRBV7-8 and TRBJ1-2; 7 nucleotides agree with TRBD1. Germline CDR1 reads SGHVS; CDR2 reads FQNEAQ. V lost 5 bases to trimming and J lost 5 bases; unmatched junction nucleotides: 5. CDR3 length: 13 residues. DNA of the CDR3: TGTGCCAGCAGCCGGGACAGAGATTATGGCTACACCTTC. This gives the protein CASSRDRDYGYTF.

This clone occurred many times. V is TRBV28 and J is TRBJ1-3; no clear D gene. V gave up 6 bases and J gave up 3 bases, with 12 bases separating them. Germline values: CDR1 MDHEN, CDR2 SYDVKM. There are 14 residues in the CDR3. CDR3 nucleotide sequence: TGTGCCAGCAGCCGTACGGGGAGTGGAAACACCATATATTTT. It encodes CASSRTGSGNTIYF.

The chain employs TRBV5-1 and TRBJ2-1; D may be TRBD1 (6 bases). The CDR3 spans 13 residues. The ends were cut back, 3 bases at V and 7 bases at J, with 11 bases in the middle. Germline CDR1 and CDR2: SGHRS and YFSETQ. The CDR3 loop is CASSSRTENEQFF. CDR3 nucleotide sequence: TGCGCCAGCAGCTCAAGGACAGAGAATGAGCAGTTCTTC.

A few counts support this clone. The rearrangement links TRBV2 to TRBJ1-4; 11 positions match TRBD1. V shed 9 bases, J shed 8 bases, and the junction held 14 bases outside the gene matches. The CDR3 spans 16 residues. CDR1 is SNHLY and CDR2 is FYNNEI in the germline V gene. For the CDR3, the DNA is TGTGCCAGTATACGGGACAGGGGGAGGTTCCGGGAAAAACTGTTTTTT. The encoded protein is CASIRDRGRFREKLFF.

The CDR3 nucleotides are TGTGCCAGCACCTCCGGGACATTTGGCTACACCTTC. It encodes CASTSGTFGYTF. The gene calls are TRBV11-2 and TRBJ1-2; TRBD1 might be the D (6 bases). This CDR3 is 12 amino acids long. The ends were cut back, 7 bases at V and 7 bases at J, with 13 bases in the middle. Germline-derived CDR1 and CDR2 are SGHAT and FQNNGV.

There are a few counts of this clone. The J gene is TRBJ2-1, the V gene TRBV24-1, with D perhaps TRBD1 (6 bases). Germline V gene lookup returns CDR1 KGHDR and CDR2 SFDVKD. The CDR3 consists of 17 residues. The V end was cut by 5 bases, the J end by 2 bases, with 18 bases between. The DNA of the CDR3 is TGTGCCACCAGTGGTGACAGGCCCACCGAGCCCTACAATGAGCAGTTCTTC. Protein: CATSGDRPTEPYNEQFF.

This clone was seen a handful of times. The chain carries TRBV10-3 and TRBJ2-7, with 12 bases fitting TRBD2. The CDR3 extends over 16 amino acids. Germline V gene data show CDR1 as ENHRY and CDR2 as SYGVKD. Germline trimming cut 2 bases from V and 6 bases from J; bases unmatched to any gene: 8. CDR3 amino acids: CAISEPLAGGDGEQYF. The CDR3 nucleotides are TGTGCCATCAGTGAGCCCCTAGCGGGAGGGGATGGCGAGCAGTACTTC.

The chain couples TRBV7-3 to TRBJ2-1; 11 bases fit TRBD2. V trimming: 5 bases; J trimming: 5 bases; junction bases outside the gene matches: 5. The CDR3 contains 15 residues. The V gene's germline CDR1 is SGHTA and CDR2 FQGTGA. CDR3 DNA: TGTGCCAGCAGCCCCGGGACTAGCGGCGACAATGAGCAGTTCTTC. It translates to CASSPGTSGDNEQFF.

The chain links TRBV7-9 to TRBJ1-1; 12 bases are shared with TRBD1. The germline V gene encodes CDR1 SEHNR and CDR2 FQNEAQ (reference sequence). V dropped 4 bases and J dropped 7; count of bases not matched to a gene: 7. The CDR3 totals 15 residues. The CDR3 protein is CASSWGTGGVNEAFF. The CDR3 nucleotides are TGTGCCAGCAGCTGGGGGACAGGGGGCGTTAATGAAGCTTTCTTT.

This rearrangement joins TRBV4-1 to TRBJ2-6; 8 nucleotides align to TRBD1. The CDR3 consists of 17 residues. Trimming cost V 8 bases and J 3 bases; bases outside gene matches: 12. In germline, CDR1 is MGHRA, CDR2 YSYEKL. CDR3 amino acids: CASGPQQGVSGANVLTF. The CDR3, as DNA: TGCGCCAGCGGCCCTCAACAGGGGGTTAGTGGGGCCAACGTCCTGACTTTC.